Following are 25 T cell receptor beta chains from one sample sequenced in a study of a mutant IDH1 vaccine in newly diagnosed glioma. This sample's time point: week 11, during vaccination. Each dose delivered 300 ug of mutant IDH1 20-mer peptide subcutaneously with imiquimod. The antigens these receptors bind are not known. Data came from immunoSEQ multiplex PCR; TCRdb stores just in-frame clones and leaves some out. The sample has roughly 120,000 clones; 75% to 90% are singletons. The sample was PBMCs, taken from a glioma patient whose treatment included an IDH1 peptide vaccine. The source of these receptors is a woman aged 50 to 65 with glioma.

The chain recombines TRBV12-5 with TRBJ1-5; TRBD1 aligns across 11 bases. V shed 6 bases and J 0 bases; nucleotides not matched to a gene: 7. The CDR3 is made up of 17 amino acids. Germline values: CDR1 LGHNT, CDR2 FRNRAP. Written as DNA, the CDR3 is TGTGCTAGTGGCCCGGGACAGGGGGTCCGTAGCAATCAGCCCCAGCATTTT. Its protein product is CASGPGQGVRSNQPQHF. The variable domain in full, completed from reference TRBV12-5 and TRBJ1-5, reads DARVTQTPRHKVTEMGQEVTMRCQPILGHNTVFWYRQTMMQGLELLAYFRNRAPLDDSGMPKDRFSAEMPDATLATLKIQPSEPRDSAVYFCASGPGQGVRSNQPQHFGDGTRLSIL.

The chain uses TRBV11-2 and TRBJ1-4; a weak D match, TRBD1 (5 bases). CDR1 and CDR2 (germline): SGHAT, FQNNGV. CDR3 length: 15 residues. V was pared by 5 bases and J by 0 bases, with 10 bases between. The CDR3 protein is CASSLRGATNEKLFF. For the CDR3, the DNA is TGTGCCAGCAGCCTTCGGGGGGCAACTAATGAAAAACTGTTTTTT.

This clone was counted once. The chain joins TRBV28 to TRBJ2-2; 9 bases align to TRBD2. The CDR3 covers 15 residues. Trimming at V came to 8 bases and at J to 4 bases, leaving 8 bases not matched to a gene. In germline, CDR1 is MDHEN, CDR2 SYDVKM. CDR3 in amino acids: CASGSLAGLTGELFF. Written as DNA, the CDR3 is TGTGCCAGCGGCTCACTAGCGGGTCTCACCGGGGAGCTGTTTTTT.

The rearrangement links TRBV4-1 to TRBJ2-1, with D uncertain. The CDR3 is made up of 11 amino acids. V was shortened by 3 bases and J by 3 bases, with 0 bases between the two germline ends. The V gene's germline CDR1 is MGHRA and CDR2 YSYEKL. The CDR3 sequence is CASSHYNEQFF. The DNA of the CDR3 is TGCGCCAGCAGCCACTACAATGAGCAGTTCTTC.

The rearrangement links TRBV30 to TRBJ2-1, with TRBD2 as a possible D gene (6 bases). V shed 0 bases and J shed 8 bases, with 11 bases lying between them. The CDR3 runs 13 residues. Germline loops: CDR1 GTSNPN, CDR2 SVGIG (reference sequence). The chain's CDR3 is CAWSVRPGDEQFF. DNA for the CDR3: TGTGCCTGGAGTGTACGGCCGGGAGATGAGCAGTTCTTC. The variable domain in full, completed from reference TRBV30 and TRBJ2-1, reads SQTIHQWPATLVQPVGSPLSLECTVEGTSNPNLYWYRQAAGRGLQLLFYSVGIGQISSEVPQNLSASRPQDRQFILSSKKLLLSDSGFYLCAWSVRPGDEQFFGPGTRLTVL.

The chain links TRBV15 to TRBJ2-7, with D uncertain. The germline gives CDR1 LNHNV, CDR2 YYDKDF (reference sequence). CDR3 length equals 15 residues. V was cut by 0 bases and J by 2 bases, with 11 bases left in between. This chain's CDR3 is CATSRDGPSAYEQYF. The CDR3 DNA follows: TGTGCCACCAGCAGAGATGGACCCTCGGCCTACGAGCAGTACTTC.

This clone was found once. The genes are TRBV7-9 and TRBJ2-7; either TRBD1 or TRBD2 may supply D (6 bases each). CDR3 size: 15 residues. CDR1 is SEHNR, CDR2 FQNEAQ, per germline (reference sequence). The V and J ends lost 3 bases and 1 base respectively, with 13 bases between them. The CDR3 spells CASSFGGGGSYEQYF. The CDR3 DNA is TGTGCCAGCAGCTTCGGTGGAGGGGGGTCCTACGAGCAGTACTTC.

The sample holds one count of this clone. The genes are TRBV2 and TRBJ1-5; 8 nucleotides agree with TRBD1. The germline V gene has CDR1 SNHLY and CDR2 FYNNEI. The length of the CDR3 is 14 residues. V lost 3 bases to trimming and J lost 5 bases; unmatched junction nucleotides: 3. Here the CDR3 DNA reads TGTGCCAGCAGTGATGGGACAGGCTATCAGCCCCAGCATTTT. This gives the protein CASSDGTGYQPQHF.

This clone came up once. The rearrangement joins TRBV7-9 to TRBJ1-2, with D unresolved. The V end was cut by 4 bases, the J end by 4 bases, with 13 bases between. This CDR3 is built from 14 residues. CDR1 and CDR2 (germline): SEHNR, FQNEAQ (reference sequence). CDR3 amino acids: CASSSPGDPYGYTF. The CDR3 bases are TGTGCCAGCAGCTCGCCGGGAGATCCCTATGGCTACACCTTC.

The V and J genes are TRBV10-3 and TRBJ2-2, with 7 bases aligning to TRBD2. From germline, CDR1 is ENHRY and CDR2 SYGVKD. The trim removed 0 bases at V and 7 bases at J, leaving 8 bases unmatched. This CDR3 has 16 amino acids. The CDR3 here is CAISESRGRGNGELFF. The CDR3 nucleotides read TGTGCCATCAGTGAGTCGAGAGGGCGGGGGAACGGGGAGCTGTTTTTT.

The rearrangement links TRBV9 to TRBJ2-2; 8 bases fit TRBD2. CDR3 length equals 14 residues. The germline CDR1 and CDR2 sequences are SGDLS and YYNGEE. V shed 6 bases and J 7 bases; nucleotides not matched to a gene: 8. CDR3 in DNA: TGTGCCAGCACCCCGACTAGCGTTTTCGGGGAGCTGTTTTTT. It encodes CASTPTSVFGELFF.

This clone was seen only a few times. The genes are TRBV5-1 and TRBJ1-2; a weak D match, TRBD1 (5 bases). Per the germline V gene, CDR1 is SGHRS and CDR2 is YFSETQ. V lost 0 bases, J lost 4 bases, and 10 bases lay in between. The CDR3 covers 14 residues. The CDR3 loop reads CASSLEDSIYGYTF. The CDR3, as DNA: TGCGCCAGCAGCTTGGAAGACAGCATCTATGGCTACACCTTC.

On this clone itself: Its ends do not fully match the called genes, so a read error is possible. This rearrangement joins TRBV14 to TRBJ2-1; 15 nucleotides match TRBD2. This CDR3 region has 15 residues. Germline CDR1 reads SGHDN; CDR2 reads FVKESK. The CDR3 sequence: CATSGLAGGPNEQFF. In DNA form, the CDR3 reads TGTGCCACCAGCGGACTAGCGGGAGGGCCGAATGAGCAGTTCTTC. The entire variable domain, with the rest obtained from reference TRBV14 and TRBJ2-1, is as follows: EAGVTQFPSHSVIEKGQTVTLRCDPISGHDNLYWYRRVMGKEIKFLLHFVKESKQDESGMPNNRFLAERTGGTYSTLKVQPAELEDSGVYFCATSGLAGGPNEQFFGPGTRLTVL.

The chain couples TRBV27 to TRBJ2-3, with 8 bases that match TRBD1. With 5 bases clipped from V and 3 bases from J, the junction kept 10 bases outside the gene matches. Germline values: CDR1 MNHEY, CDR2 SMNVEV (reference sequence). CDR3 length: 16 residues. DNA for the CDR3: TGTGCCAGCAGTCAACGGACAGGGTGGGCGACAGATACGCAGTATTTT. This gives the protein CASSQRTGWATDTQYF.

This chain connects TRBV29-1 to TRBJ2-7; no firm D call. CDR1 is SQVTM, CDR2 ANQGSEA, per germline. This CDR3 spans 13 amino acids. Trimming cost V 5 bases and J 2 bases, with 13 bases left between them. The CDR3 loop is CSVRQSGTYEQYF. For the CDR3, the DNA is TGCAGCGTTCGGCAGAGTGGGACCTACGAGCAGTACTTC.

The CDR3 protein is CASSSPGGAPYNEQFF. The CDR3 region has the DNA TGCGCCAGCAGCTCCCCTGGTGGGGCTCCCTACAATGAGCAGTTCTTC. The genes are TRBV5-1 and TRBJ2-1; weak D call: TRBD1 (5 bases). The CDR3 consists of 16 residues. Trimming removed 3 bases at V and 2 bases at J, with 15 bases between. Germline assignment: CDR1 SGHRS and CDR2 YFSETQ.

The J gene is TRBJ2-2, the V gene TRBV30; D is perhaps TRBD1 (6 bases). The CDR3 loop spans 13 amino acids. Germline V gene lookup returns CDR1 GTSNPN and CDR2 SVGIG (reference sequence). The V gene lost 3 bases and the J gene lost 5 bases, with 10 bases spanning the gap. Here the CDR3 DNA reads TGTGCCTGGAGGGGACAATTTACCGGGGAGCTGTTTTTT. Its translation: CAWRGQFTGELFF.

This chain joins TRBV12-5 and TRBJ2-5, with 9 bases lining up with TRBD2. V was clipped by 0 bases and J by 5 bases; unmatched bases: 10. CDR3 length: 17 residues. In germline, CDR1 is LGHNT, CDR2 FRNRAP. DNA for the CDR3: TGTGCTAGTGGTTTGGTATTGGTAGCGGGAGTCCTGGAGACCCAGTACTTC. Protein: CASGLVLVAGVLETQYF.

The gene calls are TRBV2 and TRBJ2-3; 9 bases align to TRBD1. Germline V CDR1 and CDR2: SNHLY, FYNNEI. V shed 5 bases, J shed 0 bases, and the junction held 9 bases outside the gene matches. This CDR3 comprises 17 residues. The CDR3: CASSLHPQGASTDTQYF. The CDR3 bases are TGTGCCAGCAGTTTACATCCACAGGGGGCGAGCACAGATACGCAGTATTTT.

This clone has just one count. The V call is TRBV9, the J call TRBJ2-2; 12 positions match TRBD2. This CDR3 comprises 18 residues. CDR1 SGDLS and CDR2 YYNGEE come from the germline V gene. V lost 3 bases to trimming and J lost 6 bases; unmatched junction nucleotides: 12. CDR3 in DNA: TGTGCCAGCAGCGAGACTAGCGGGAGTTATATTGGCGCCGGGGAGCTGTTTTTT. Residues: CASSETSGSYIGAGELFF.

The CDR3 nucleotides read TGTGCCAGCAGTTTATACAGGGCCTCAGAGACCCAGTACTTC. Protein: CASSLYRASETQYF. The chain uses TRBV27 and TRBJ2-5, with D possibly TRBD1 on 6 matching bases. The CDR3 sequence is 14 residues long. Trimming removed 1 base at V and 4 bases at J, with 10 bases between. CDR1 and CDR2 from the germline V gene are MNHEY and SMNVEV (reference sequence).

The V gene is TRBV15, the J gene TRBJ1-4, with 10 bases identical to TRBD1. V lost 3 bases and J lost 0; bases outside the gene matches: 1. Per the germline V gene, CDR1 is LNHNV and CDR2 is YYDKDF (reference sequence). The CDR3 covers 16 residues. CDR3 coding DNA: TGTGCCACCAGCAGGACAGGGGGCACAACTAATGAAAAACTGTTTTTT. This sequence encodes CATSRTGGTTNEKLFF.

V usage is TRBV29-1 and J usage is TRBJ1-1; maybe TRBD1 (5 bases). The ends were cut back, 7 bases at V and 7 bases at J, with 16 bases in the middle. This CDR3 has 12 amino acids. Germline CDR1 reads SQVTM; CDR2 reads ANQGSEA. The CDR3 DNA is TGCAGCGCCGAGAGGGGAATCGATGAAGCTTTCTTT. Translation gives CSAERGIDEAFF.

The V and J genes are TRBV6-6 and TRBJ1-6; no reliable D call. Germline CDR1 is MNHNY and CDR2 is SVGAGI (reference sequence). CDR3 size: 16 residues. The germline V and J ends were trimmed by 6 bases and 0 bases, with 12 bases remaining between them. The chain's CDR3 is CASSPQEPSYNSPLHF. The CDR3 coding sequence is TGTGCCAGCAGCCCCCAGGAACCCTCCTATAATTCACCCCTCCACTTT.

This sequence joins TRBV29-1 and TRBJ2-3; D gene uncertain. CDR1 SQVTM and CDR2 ANQGSEA come from the germline V gene. CDR3 size: 14 residues. The V gene lost 4 bases and the J gene lost 2 bases, with 13 bases spanning the gap. CDR3 coding DNA: TGCAGCGTTGGTCAGGCCGTTCCCACAGATACGCAGTATTTT. As protein: CSVGQAVPTDTQYF.